This TCR beta chain derives from a study of Tregs in tolerant kidney transplant recipients. The overall study: Recipients received nonmyeloablative bone marrow transplants from related graft donors, with transient mixed chimerism. Study-wide findings and caveats: Validation in larger populations is needed because few patients were studied.

Unstimulated Tregs (CD4+CD25+CD127-) and CD4+CD25- non-Tregs were sorted from PBMCs. As concerns this clone: Its target is not known.

Profiling relied on immunoSEQ multiplex PCR, and the TCRdb table lists in-frame clones only, not all of them. The sample holds tens of thousands of clones, 93% seen once. This CDR3 is built from 13 residues. Trimming left V 6 bases short and J 5 bases short, with 14 bases between. CDR1 and CDR2 from the germline V gene are MNHEY and SMNVEV (reference sequence). Sequenced here: CD4+ T cells from blood, sampled before the transplant. This TCR was sampled from a human donor who received a combined kidney and bone marrow transplant. The rearrangement links TRBV27 to TRBJ2-7, with D uncertain. This CDR3 is CASRSTMLHEQYF. CDR3 nucleotides: TGTGCCAGCAGATCTACCATGCTCCACGAGCAGTACTTC.